This entry describes one T cell receptor beta chain. V was cut by 3 bases and J by 6 bases, with 4 bases left in between. Germline CDR1 is SNHLY and CDR2 is FYNNEI. This CDR3 spans 11 amino acids. Participants had their cohort set by participant-reported clinical history. The sample originates from a study of blood T cell repertoires in COVID-19. Assay: immunoSEQ multiplex PCR; the TCRdb copy retains only in-frame clones and omits some. The data show under 500,000 clones, around 90% seen once. The chain links TRBV2 to TRBJ2-3; D ambiguous. The TCR originated in a woman aged 18-30 years with acute COVID-19. The sequencing sample was made of PBMCs or T cells enriched from blood (not recorded which). In DNA, the CDR3 is TGTGCCAGCAGTGACCCGGATACGCAGTATTTT. This gives the protein CASSDPDTQYF.